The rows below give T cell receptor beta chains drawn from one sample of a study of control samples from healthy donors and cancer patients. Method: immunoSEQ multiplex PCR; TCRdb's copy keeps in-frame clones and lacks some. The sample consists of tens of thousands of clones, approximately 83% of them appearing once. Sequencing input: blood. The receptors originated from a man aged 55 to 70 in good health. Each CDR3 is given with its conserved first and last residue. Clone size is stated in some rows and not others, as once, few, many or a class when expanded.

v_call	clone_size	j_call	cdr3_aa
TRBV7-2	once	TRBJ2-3	CASSPRLAEDTQYF
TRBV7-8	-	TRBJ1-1	CASSHDGEGAF
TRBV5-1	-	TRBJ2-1	CASGLAGGNEQFF
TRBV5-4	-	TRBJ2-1	CASSLETSGSRFF
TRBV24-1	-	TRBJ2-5	CATRDNSGWETQYF
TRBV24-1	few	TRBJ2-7	CATSEGGRQGGAYEQYF
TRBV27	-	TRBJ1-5	CASSLWGTASNQPQHF
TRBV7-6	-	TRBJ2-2	CASRPFGTGVPGELFF
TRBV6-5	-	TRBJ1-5	CASSNGGQPPVAQHF
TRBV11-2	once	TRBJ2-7	CASSLGSEQYF
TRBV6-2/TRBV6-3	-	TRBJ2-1	CASSNIAGGRSEQFF
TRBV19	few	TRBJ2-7	CASSPGTSGSGEQYF
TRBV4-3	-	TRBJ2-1	CASSQDLSGEYNEQFF
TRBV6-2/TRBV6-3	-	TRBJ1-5	CASSLGLREGNQPQHF
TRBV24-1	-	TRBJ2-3	CATSDLTKGADTQYF
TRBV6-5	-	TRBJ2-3	CASSPGGRLGDTQYF
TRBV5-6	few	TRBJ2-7	CASSLQGDEQYF
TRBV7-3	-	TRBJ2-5	CASSLTSHSETQYF
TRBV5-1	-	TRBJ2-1	CASSLSDPGRGPVNEQFF
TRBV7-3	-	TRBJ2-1	CASSLKGADQSSYNEQFF
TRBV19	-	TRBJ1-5	CASNGGPPGGPQHF
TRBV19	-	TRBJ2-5	CASSPFSQAEETQYF
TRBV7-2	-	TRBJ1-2	CASSLVQVAAREGYTF
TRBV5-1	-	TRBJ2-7	CASSLAWESYEQYF
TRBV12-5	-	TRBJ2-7	CASGLAVGASVGEQYF
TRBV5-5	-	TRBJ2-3	CASSLGTSTDTQYF
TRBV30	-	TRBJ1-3	CAWSRSFSGNTIYF
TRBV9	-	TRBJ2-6	CASSETSGSPGANVLTF
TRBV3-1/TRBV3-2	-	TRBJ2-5	CASSQDRGHVPQETQYF
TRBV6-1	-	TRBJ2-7	CASSENSLSYEQYF
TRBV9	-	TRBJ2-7	CASSGRTSPYEQYF
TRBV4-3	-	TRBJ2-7	CASSQDLQREAYEQYF
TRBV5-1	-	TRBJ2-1	CASSPAGLKGGYNEQFF
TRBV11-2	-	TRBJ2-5	CASSLRSLAGGETQYF
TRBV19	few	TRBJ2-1	CASSSLATSLSYNEQFF
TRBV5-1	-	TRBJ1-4	CASSARDSGEKLFF
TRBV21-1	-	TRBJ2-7	CASSDRDRVYEQYF
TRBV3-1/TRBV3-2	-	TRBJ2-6	CASSPLGGVGANVLTF
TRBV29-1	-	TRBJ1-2	CSVGGGEGYTF
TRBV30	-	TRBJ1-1	CAWRTAGGRAEAFF
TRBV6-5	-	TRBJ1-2	CASRRTGEAIGYTF
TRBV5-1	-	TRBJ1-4	CASSPRQNEKLFF
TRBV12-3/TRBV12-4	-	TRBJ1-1	CASSFMNTEAFF
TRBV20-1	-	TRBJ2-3	CSASDFTDTQYF
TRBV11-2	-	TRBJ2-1	CASSPLTSGQDNEQFF
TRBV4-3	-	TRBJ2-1	CASSQGLAGRDGSYNEQFF
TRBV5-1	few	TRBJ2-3	CASSLDGQGGRAF
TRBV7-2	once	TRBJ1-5	CASSLGPLQNQPQHF
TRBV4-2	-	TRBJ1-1	CASSQDRRQGHFF
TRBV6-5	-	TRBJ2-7	CAGGTAEYEQYF
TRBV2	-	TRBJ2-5	CASSGGARETQYF
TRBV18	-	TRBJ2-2	CASSPVWSTGELFF
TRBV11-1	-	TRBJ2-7	CASSHGGDEQYF
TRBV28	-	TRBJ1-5	CASSSRQVGNQPQHF
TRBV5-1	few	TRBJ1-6	CASSLQGDGSPLHF
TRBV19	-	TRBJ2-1	CASSIKTIRLAGSYNEQFF
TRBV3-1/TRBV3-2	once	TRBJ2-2	CASLQTGLTGELFF
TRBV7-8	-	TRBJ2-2	CASSLESNGGSTGELFF
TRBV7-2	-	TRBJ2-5	CASSLVGGGGQETQYF
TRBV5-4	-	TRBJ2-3	CASSPDREGGTDTQYF